Below are 3 T cell receptor beta chains sequenced from a single sample in a study of identical twins. TCRdb used MiXCR to reprocess the 5' RACE reads, holding one entry per CDR3 protein. The sample lists 600,000 to 850,000 distinct CDR3 sequences, approximately 18% occurring once. This same sample was also taken into another study, of T cells expressing NK-cell markers.

The sequencing sample was made of PBMCs. The receptors come from a woman between 18 and 29 years old in good health.

The V gene is TRBV29-1, the J gene TRBJ2-2; TRBD2 matches at 9 bases. V trimming: 4 bases; J trimming: 6 bases; junction bases outside the gene matches: 9. The CDR3 loop spans 15 amino acids. CDR1 and CDR2 (germline): SQVTM, ANQGSEA. The CDR3 DNA sequence: TGCAGCGTTGTGGTCCCTTTAGCGGGAGCCGGGGAGCTGTTTTTT. Protein product: CSVVVPLAGAGELFF.

In its sample, this clonotype was seen many times. The rearrangement joins TRBV10-3 to TRBJ2-3; the D gene is possibly TRBD1 (5 bases). This CDR3 has 13 residues. Germline V gene lookup returns CDR1 ENHRY and CDR2 SYGVKD. Trimming took 2 bases from V and 15 from J, leaving 18 bases between them. CDR3: CAISEGSRGAKYF. The CDR3 coding sequence is TGTGCCATCAGTGAGGGGTCTCGTGGGGCCAAATATTTT.

The sample holds many counts of this clonotype. V and J are TRBV6-1 and TRBJ2-7; D may match TRBD1 or TRBD2 (6 bases each). V lost 6 bases and J lost 3, with 12 bases in between. The CDR3 consists of 13 residues. The germline gives CDR1 MNHNS, CDR2 SASEGT. CDR3 in amino acids: CASSHGGHYEQYF. DNA for the CDR3: TGTGCCAGCAGCCACGGGGGCCACTACGAGCAGTACTTC.